The 22 T cell receptor beta chains below all came from one sample that was sequenced in a study of cytomegalovirus exposure and HLA in healthy donors. A multiplex PCR was run with 60 Vbeta primers and 13 Jbeta primers. Libraries were prepared by immunoSEQ multiplex PCR; TCRdb keeps only in-frame clonotypes and omits some of them. Of 80,000 to 100,000 clones listed, less than 70% are singletons. Sequenced sample: PBMCs. These receptors all stem from a female donor in good health and CMV-seronegative.

The chain links TRBV7-9 to TRBJ2-3, with 8 nucleotides matching TRBD2. V dropped 1 base and J dropped 2; count of bases not matched to a gene: 8. CDR3 length equals 17 residues. The V gene's germline CDR1 is SEHNR and CDR2 FQNEAQ (reference sequence). For the CDR3, the DNA is TGTGCCAGCAGCTTAGGGGTTCGGGGGGGTAACACAGATACGCAGTATTTT. This encodes CASSLGVRGGNTDTQYF. Supplemented by reference TRBV7-9 and TRBJ2-3, the full variable domain reads DTGVSQNPRHKITKRGQNVTFRCDPISEHNRLYWYRQTLGQGPEFLTYFQNEAQLEKSRLLSDRFSAERPKGSFSTLEIQRTEQGDSAMYLCASSLGVRGGNTDTQYFGPGTRLTVL.

The chain couples TRBV5-1 to TRBJ1-2; D is uncertain. The length of the CDR3 is 14 residues. Germline values: CDR1 SGHRS, CDR2 YFSETQ. The ends were cut back, 4 bases at V and 5 bases at J, with 15 bases in the middle. The CDR3 DNA reads TGCGCCAGCAGCCCCTCTGGGCAGGTTTATGGCTACACCTTC. This gives the protein CASSPSGQVYGYTF.

The chain carries TRBV5-1 and TRBJ2-1; D not certain. The CDR3 is made up of 13 amino acids. Germline V gene lookup returns CDR1 SGHRS and CDR2 YFSETQ. V gave up 0 bases and J gave up 3 bases, with 4 bases separating them. The CDR3 protein is CASSLAVYNEQFF. The CDR3 DNA reads as TGCGCCAGCAGCTTGGCGGTCTACAATGAGCAGTTCTTC.

This clone has more than one count but fewer than ten. CDR3 sequence (DNA): TGTGCCAGCAGTGAAGATAGGGGGCGGCGGGAGACCCAGTACTTC. This translates into CASSEDRGRRETQYF. The chain carries TRBV2 and TRBJ2-5, with 7 bases matching TRBD1. The CDR3 runs to 15 residues. Germline V gene sequence: CDR1 SNHLY, CDR2 FYNNEI. V gave up 1 base and J gave up 5 bases; unmatched junction bases: 7.

This clone occurred once. The chain employs TRBV7-2 and TRBJ2-5; D is ambiguous. Germline values: CDR1 SGHTA, CDR2 FQGNSA. The CDR3 has 13 amino acids. The V and J ends lost 0 bases and 5 bases respectively, with 7 bases between them. The CDR3 here is CASSLAREETQYF. The CDR3 nucleotides are TGTGCCAGCAGCTTAGCCCGTGAGGAGACCCAGTACTTC.

J is TRBJ2-5 and V is TRBV4-1, with no clear D. The CDR3 is made up of 12 amino acids. CDR1 is MGHRA and CDR2 is YSYEKL in the germline V gene. The V end lost 1 base, the J end lost 7 bases, and 7 bases lay between the germline ends. CDR3 bases: TGCGCCAGCAGCCAAGGGTTCGGGACCCAGTACTTC. Translated: CASSQGFGTQYF.

V is TRBV6-6 and J is TRBJ1-5, with 8 nucleotides matching TRBD1. The CDR3 length is 15 residues. Germline-derived CDR1 and CDR2 are MNHNY and SVGAGI (reference sequence). V lost 4 bases to trimming and J lost 2 bases; unmatched junction nucleotides: 4. In nucleotides, the CDR3 is TGTGCCAGCAGTTGGTCAGGGGGCGGCAATCAGCCCCAGCATTTT. This translates into CASSWSGGGNQPQHF.

The genes are TRBV5-8 and TRBJ2-7; TRBD1 is a possible D gene (6 bases). The CDR3 is made up of 14 amino acids. Germline CDR1 and CDR2: SGHTS and YDEGEE. The germline V and J ends were trimmed by 0 bases and 3 bases, with 10 bases remaining between them. The CDR3 protein is CASSLGGHNYEQYF. Here the CDR3 DNA reads TGTGCCAGCAGCTTGGGGGGGCACAACTACGAGCAGTACTTC. Combining the CDR3 with reference TRBV5-8 and TRBJ2-7 gives the whole variable domain EAGVTQSPTHLIKTRGQQATLRCSPISGHTSVYWYQQALGLGLQFLLWYDEGEERNRGNFPPRFSGRQFPNYSSELNVNALELEDSALYLCASSLGGHNYEQYFGPGTRLTVT.

The chain is built from TRBV4-1 and TRBJ1-5; tentative D call: TRBD1 (5 bases). Germline CDR1 MGHRA, CDR2 YSYEKL. The CDR3 contains 14 residues. Deletions cut 4 bases from V and 0 bases from J, with 7 bases between. CDR3 DNA: TGCGCCAGCAGCCCAACAGGTAGCAATCAGCCCCAGCATTTT. Translation: CASSPTGSNQPQHF.

The chain couples TRBV10-3 to TRBJ2-3; 7 bases map to TRBD1. This CDR3 region has 16 residues. In germline, CDR1 is ENHRY, CDR2 SYGVKD. J lost 0 bases, V lost 6 bases, and 9 bases had no gene match. CDR3 sequence: CAISHPGTASTDTQYF. CDR3 nucleotides: TGTGCCATCAGCCACCCCGGGACAGCTAGCACAGATACGCAGTATTTT.

This clone was recorded a few times. V usage is TRBV7-9 and J usage is TRBJ1-1, with 7 bases that match TRBD1. The CDR3 covers 14 residues. In germline, CDR1 is SEHNR, CDR2 FQNEAQ (reference sequence). The J segment lost 4 bases and the V segment lost 7 bases, leaving 9 bases of the junction unmatched. This CDR3 reads CASNRYRGVTEAFF. In DNA form, the CDR3 reads TGTGCCAGCAACCGCTACAGGGGAGTCACTGAAGCTTTCTTT. Complete variable domain (other parts from reference TRBV7-9 and TRBJ1-1): DTGVSQNPRHKITKRGQNVTFRCDPISEHNRLYWYRQTLGQGPEFLTYFQNEAQLEKSRLLSDRFSAERPKGSFSTLEIQRTEQGDSAMYLCASNRYRGVTEAFFGQGTRLTVV.

The chain carries TRBV19 and TRBJ1-6, with D maybe TRBD1 (6 bases). There are 16 residues in the CDR3. The germline V gene has CDR1 LNHDA and CDR2 SQIVND (reference sequence). V dropped 8 bases and J dropped 5 bases, with 19 bases sitting between them. The CDR3, as DNA: TGTGCCAGTGGGACATTTCAGCACTTCGATAATTCACCCCTCCACTTT. This gives the protein CASGTFQHFDNSPLHF. The full variable domain, rest sourced from reference TRBV19 and TRBJ1-6, is DGGITQSPKYLFRKEGQNVTLSCEQNLNHDAMYWYRQDPGQGLRLIYYSQIVNDFQKGDIAEGYSVSREKKESFPLTVTSAQKNPTAFYLCASGTFQHFDNSPLHFGNGTRLTVT.

The V call is TRBV7-6, the J call TRBJ1-1, with D perhaps TRBD1 (5 bases). CDR1 is SGHVS and CDR2 is FNYEAQ in the germline V gene. With 4 bases removed from V and 5 bases from J, the gap between germline ends came to 8 bases. This CDR3 region has 12 residues. The CDR3 loop reads CASSSGVTEAFF. The CDR3 coding sequence is TGTGCCAGCAGCTCGGGGGTTACTGAAGCTTTCTTT. The full variable domain, its missing parts supplied by reference TRBV7-6 and TRBJ1-1, is GAGVSQSPRYKVTKRGQDVALRCDPISGHVSLYWYRQALGQGPEFLTYFNYEAQQDKSGLPNDRFSAERPEGSISTLTIQRTEQRDSAMYRCASSSGVTEAFFGQGTRLTVV.

The chain joins TRBV19 to TRBJ1-1, with a weak D call TRBD1 (6 bases). Germline V gene data show CDR1 as LNHDA and CDR2 as SQIVND (reference sequence). There are 17 residues in the CDR3. Deletions cut 4 bases from V and 0 bases from J, with 18 bases between. The CDR3 is CASSTIQGRGMNTEAFF. For the CDR3, the DNA is TGTGCCAGTAGTACCATACAGGGAAGGGGGATGAACACTGAAGCTTTCTTT.

The CDR3 sequence is CASSLAVAGGRETQYF. CDR3 bases: TGTGCCAGCAGCTTAGCGGTAGCGGGGGGGCGGGAGACCCAGTACTTC. The V call is TRBV7-2, the J call TRBJ2-5; 11 nucleotides agree with TRBD2. This CDR3 has 16 residues. V lost 0 bases to trimming and J lost 5 bases; unmatched junction nucleotides: 5. Germline loops: CDR1 SGHTA, CDR2 FQGNSA.

The chain uses TRBV6-1 and TRBJ2-3; the D is unclear. V was shortened by 4 bases and J by 0 bases, with 14 bases between the two germline ends. The CDR3 runs to 16 residues. Germline CDR1 reads MNHNS; CDR2 reads SASEGT. CDR3 amino acids: CASSGRTASSTDTQYF. CDR3 coding DNA: TGTGCCAGCAGTGGCCGAACGGCTAGTAGCACAGATACGCAGTATTTT.

V is TRBV30 and J is TRBJ1-4; D is unclear. Trimming removed 3 bases from V and 4 bases from J, with 12 bases in between. From germline, CDR1 is GTSNPN and CDR2 SVGIG (reference sequence). This CDR3 has 14 amino acids. The CDR3 region has the DNA TGTGCCTGGAGGAGGGTCCGCAGTAATGAAAAACTGTTTTTT. It codes for CAWRRVRSNEKLFF.

The V gene is TRBV29-1, the J gene TRBJ2-7; no reliable D call. Germline values: CDR1 SQVTM, CDR2 ANQGSEA. The CDR3 consists of 15 residues. The chain's CDR3 is CADISRTEAYYEQYF. CDR3 nucleotides: TGCGCCGATATCAGTAGAACTGAGGCGTACTACGAGCAGTACTTC.

The chain has TRBV5-4 and TRBJ1-1; D is uncertain. The germline gives CDR1 SGHNT, CDR2 YYREEE (reference sequence). The length of the CDR3 is 15 residues. V lost 0 bases to trimming and J lost 1 base, with 10 bases between them. The CDR3 bases are TGTGCCAGCAGCTTGGGCCCGGCAGGGAACACTGAAGCTTTCTTT. Translating it yields CASSLGPAGNTEAFF.

This chain uses TRBV7-6 with TRBJ2-2, with a tentative D call TRBD2 (5 bases). V was pared by 5 bases and J by 4 bases, with 14 bases between. This CDR3 has 15 amino acids. From germline, CDR1 is SGHVS and CDR2 FNYEAQ. The CDR3: CASSRSNSVTGELFF. The CDR3 DNA reads as TGTGCCAGCAGCCGATCAAATAGCGTCACCGGGGAGCTGTTTTTT.

The CDR3 reads CASSLRGDSRVSWPQHF. The DNA of the CDR3 is TGTGCCAGCAGCTTAAGGGGGGACAGCCGCGTCAGTTGGCCCCAGCATTTT. The chain joins TRBV7-2 to TRBJ1-5; 7 bases line up with TRBD1. The CDR3 is 17 residues long. Germline trimming cut 2 bases from V and 9 bases from J; bases unmatched to any gene: 16. Germline V gene sequence: CDR1 SGHTA, CDR2 FQGNSA.

The chain joins TRBV13 to TRBJ2-1; 9 nucleotides align to TRBD1. The CDR3 spans 16 residues. The germline V gene has CDR1 PRHDT and CDR2 FYEKMQ (reference sequence). The trim removed 5 bases at V and 3 bases at J, leaving 8 bases unmatched. The DNA of the CDR3 is TGTGCCAGCAGCAGTGAGCCGGGACAGGGCTACAATGAGCAGTTCTTC. Translating it yields CASSSEPGQGYNEQFF. The whole variable domain, filled in from reference TRBV13 and TRBJ2-1, reads AAGVIQSPRHLIKEKRETATLKCYPIPRHDTVYWYQQGPGQDPQFLISFYEKMQSDKGSIPDRFSAQQFSDYHSELNMSSLELGDSALYFCASSSEPGQGYNEQFFGPGTRLTVL.